This T cell receptor (beta chain) was sequenced in a study of CD8 T cells in Susac syndrome. After removal of 2 bases from V and 6 bases from J, the junction contained 7 bases not matched to a gene. Germline CDR1 and CDR2: ENHRY and SYGVKD. There are 14 residues in the CDR3. The RNA, about 0.45 to 1 ug, was put through reverse transcription using random hexamers. TCRdb analysed the immunoSEQ multiplex PCR reads with MiXCR anew, one entry per CDR3 protein. The table has roughly 300,000 distinct CDR3 sequences, roughly 81% seen once. The chain joins TRBV10-3 to TRBJ2-7, with 7 bases fitting TRBD1. This sequence originates from a human donor with multiple sclerosis. Sequenced: CD8+ T cells from PBMCs. CDR3 amino acids: CAISEDRTGREQYF. The CDR3 nucleotides read TGTGCCATCAGTGAGGATAGGACAGGCCGCGAGCAGTACTTC.